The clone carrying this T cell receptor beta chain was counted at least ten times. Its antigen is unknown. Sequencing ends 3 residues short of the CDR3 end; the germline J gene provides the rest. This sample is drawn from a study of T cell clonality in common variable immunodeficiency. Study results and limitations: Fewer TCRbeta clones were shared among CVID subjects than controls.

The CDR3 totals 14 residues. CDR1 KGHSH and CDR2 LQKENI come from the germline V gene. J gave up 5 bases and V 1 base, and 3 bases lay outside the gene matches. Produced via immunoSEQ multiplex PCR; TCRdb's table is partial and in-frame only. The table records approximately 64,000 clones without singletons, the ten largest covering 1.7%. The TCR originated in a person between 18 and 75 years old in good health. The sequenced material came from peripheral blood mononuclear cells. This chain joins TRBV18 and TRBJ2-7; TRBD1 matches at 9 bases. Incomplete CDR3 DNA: TGTGCCAGCTCACCACGGGGACAGGGTGACGAG. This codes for CASSPRGQGDE. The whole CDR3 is CASSPRGQGDEQYF.